This T cell receptor beta chain was sequenced in a study of OX40 agonist ivuxolimab in advanced cancers. Across the whole study: The dose-escalation cohort had hepatocellular carcinoma, melanoma, renal cell or head and neck cancer. Among those enrolled, mean age was about 60 years (range roughly 23 to 90) and 82.7% were male.

The CDR3 length is 16 residues. The germline CDR1 and CDR2 sequences are SGHRS and YFSETQ. V was clipped by 2 bases and J by 1 base; unmatched bases: 6. Study-wide results and caveats: Patients who responded partially at 0.1-3.0 mg/kg showed clonal expansion ranking among the lowest.

Sequencing was performed with immunoSEQ multiplex PCR; in TCRdb, only in-frame clones are kept and a portion is missing. The repertoire consists of 90,000 or so clones, with 89% occurring once and the leading ten covering approximately 0.35%. Concerning this clone: Its target is not known.

This sample comprised CD4+ or CD8+ T cells sorted from blood, obtained in a trial of the OX40 agonist ivuxolimab. This sequence originates from an adult with an advanced solid tumor such as melanoma, head and neck, liver or kidney cancer. This sequence joins TRBV5-1 and TRBJ1-1, with 9 bases that match TRBD1. The CDR3 loop reads CASSFEQGASNTEAFF. CDR3 DNA sequence: TGCGCCAGCAGCTTTGAACAGGGGGCGTCGAACACTGAAGCTTTCTTT. The full variable domain, in which reference TRBV5-1 and TRBJ1-1 provide the parts outside the CDR3, is KAGVTQTPRYLIKTRGQQVTLSCSPISGHRSVSWYQQTPGQGLQFLFEYFSETQRNKGNFPGRFSGRQFSNSRSEMNVSTLELGDSALYLCASSFEQGASNTEAFFGQGTRLTVV.